These T cell receptor beta chains were read from a single sample in a study of shared clonotypes between healthy human individuals. TCRdb's copy holds only in-frame clones and misses some; the assay was immunoSEQ multiplex PCR. The table includes over 750,000 clones, about 96% detected once. The sequenced sample consisted of naive CD8+ T cells sorted from blood. Source of these receptors: a man in his thirties or forties in good health. Both conserved end residues are part of each CDR3. Fields, in order: J gene, V gene, clone size, D gene, CDR3 DNA, CDR3 protein. The D gene is left open where the match is weak. Clone size, where shown, is once, few, many, or a class for clones that have expanded.

J gene: TRBJ2-2
V gene: TRBV27
clone size: .
D gene: .
CDR3 DNA: TGTGCCAGCAGTTTATCCATCACCGGGGAGCTGTTTTTT
CDR3 protein: CASSLSITGELFF

J gene: TRBJ2-5
V gene: TRBV7-9
clone size: .
D gene: .
CDR3 DNA: TGTGCCAGCAGCTTGGTTTCACAGGCACAAGAGACCCAGTACTTC
CDR3 protein: CASSLVSQAQETQYF

J gene: TRBJ2-7
V gene: TRBV5-5
clone size: .
D gene: TRBD2
CDR3 DNA: TGTGCCAGCAGCTTGACTAGCGGGACCGAGCAGTACTTC
CDR3 protein: CASSLTSGTEQYF

J gene: TRBJ2-3
V gene: TRBV28
clone size: .
D gene: .
CDR3 DNA: TGTGCCAGCGAAATAAGAGATACGCAGTATTTT
CDR3 protein: CASEIRDTQYF

J gene: TRBJ2-7
V gene: TRBV27
clone size: .
D gene: .
CDR3 DNA: TGTGCCAGCAGTTCTCGTGACACTGAACCCCACCGCGAGCAGTACTTC
CDR3 protein: CASSSRDTEPHREQYF

J gene: TRBJ2-2
V gene: TRBV4-2
clone size: .
D gene: .
CDR3 DNA: TGTGCCAGCAGCCAAGACCTAGTGGAGGGCCGAAGCGGGGAGCTGTTTTTT
CDR3 protein: CASSQDLVEGRSGELFF

J gene: TRBJ2-7
V gene: TRBV6-5
clone size: .
D gene: TRBD1
CDR3 DNA: TGTGCCAGCAGTTACGCTGGGACAGGGCCCTACGAGCAGTACTTC
CDR3 protein: CASSYAGTGPYEQYF

J gene: TRBJ1-2
V gene: TRBV2
clone size: .
D gene: TRBD1
CDR3 DNA: TGTGCCAGCAGTCCCGGGACAGGCCCCTATGGCTACACCTTC
CDR3 protein: CASSPGTGPYGYTF

J gene: TRBJ1-5
V gene: TRBV7-8
clone size: .
D gene: .
CDR3 DNA: TGTGCCAGCACTGTCTTTAGCCGACAGGTCCGCAATCAGCCCCAGCATTTT
CDR3 protein: CASTVFSRQVRNQPQHF

J gene: TRBJ2-3
V gene: TRBV29-1
clone size: .
D gene: TRBD1
CDR3 DNA: TGCAGCGTTGAGCCCGGGACAGCGGTTAAGGAAGATACGCAGTATTTT
CDR3 protein: CSVEPGTAVKEDTQYF

J gene: TRBJ2-1
V gene: TRBV5-8
clone size: once
D gene: TRBD2
CDR3 DNA: TGTGCCAGCAGCTTCGGACTAGCGGGGGGCAATGAGCAGTTCTTC
CDR3 protein: CASSFGLAGGNEQFF

J gene: TRBJ2-7
V gene: TRBV6-6
clone size: .
D gene: TRBD2
CDR3 DNA: TGTGCCAGCAGTTTGGCGCTAGCGGGGGAGGGTGACGAGCAGTACTTC
CDR3 protein: CASSLALAGEGDEQYF

J gene: TRBJ2-1
V gene: TRBV7-3
clone size: .
D gene: .
CDR3 DNA: TGTGCCAGCAGCCCCCTCGGGGGCGCCAACTACAATGAGCAGTTCTTC
CDR3 protein: CASSPLGGANYNEQFF

J gene: TRBJ1-1
V gene: TRBV29-1
clone size: .
D gene: .
CDR3 DNA: TGCAGCGTTGAGGTTAACACTGAAGCTTTCTTT
CDR3 protein: CSVEVNTEAFF

J gene: TRBJ2-1
V gene: TRBV7-9
clone size: .
D gene: .
CDR3 DNA: TGTGCCAGCAGGCTCGACTACAATGAGCAGTTCTTC
CDR3 protein: CASRLDYNEQFF

J gene: TRBJ2-1
V gene: TRBV4-3
clone size: .
D gene: .
CDR3 DNA: TGCGCCAGCAGCCAGTGGACTGGATCCTACAATGAGCAGTTCTTC
CDR3 protein: CASSQWTGSYNEQFF

J gene: TRBJ2-1
V gene: TRBV7-6
clone size: .
D gene: TRBD1
CDR3 DNA: TGTGCCAGCAGCGGACAGGGGTACAATGAGCAGTTCTTC
CDR3 protein: CASSGQGYNEQFF

J gene: TRBJ2-2
V gene: TRBV6-5
clone size: .
D gene: .
CDR3 DNA: TGTGCCAGCAGTTACGTCCAGAACACCGGGGAGCTGTTTTTT
CDR3 protein: CASSYVQNTGELFF